This T cell receptor (beta chain) was captured by sequencing in a study of blood T cell repertoires in COVID-19 (TCRdb year 2020). In terms of the full investigation: Collaborator samples came from the United States, Italy and Spain and covered acute and convalescent phases of COVID-19. The prospective study material was composed of cDNA or gDNA derived from T cells, B-cell-depleted T cells, or PBMCs. Deeply sampled blood TCRbeta repertoires from subjects exposed to, actively infected with, or recovered from COVID-19 were included in the dataset. Where available, HLA class I and class II types were taken from metadata supplied by the sample provider and were not determined by assay-based typing. The repertoires were released in a freely available public database intended as a resource for research on the immune response to SARS-CoV-2. Samples were obtained from the ongoing ImmuneRACE study (first 160 participants) and from over a thousand subjects provided by 6 global collaborators. A de-identified subject ID, COVID-19 status, age in years and sex were almost always included in the sample metadata.

The collaborating institutions used their own protocols to collect whole blood in K2EDTA tubes. For TCRbeta analysis, collaborators shipped samples in one of three forms: frozen whole blood, isolated PBMCs, or DNA extracted from either of those sample types. The immunoSEQ Assay, a bias-controlled multiplex PCR, was used to amplify TCRbeta CDR3 regions from genomic DNA. The study's processing was this. Within the assay, amplification of reference gene primers was used to estimate how many nucleated cells each sample contained. Sequence reads were collapsed and filtered to measure the absolute abundance of every unique TCRbeta CDR3 rearrangement. Productive Simpson clonality was computed per sample as the square root of Simpson's diversity index over productive rearrangements. TCRdb mirrors the immuneACCESS table, restricted to in-frame sequences. Some clones are absent from its copies; in checked studies, under half trace to an unresolved V gene, and the reason for the others is unknown. V, J and clone size derive from that table, while D and trimming were established from the DNA sequence. The sample includes hundreds of thousands of clones, with roughly 79% observed a single time. 1.9% of the sample comes from the top ten.

As concerns this clone: The antigen this receptor binds is unknown. No base qualities exist here, and no much larger clone lies one base off it.

General study outcomes and caveats: How much clinical and demographic metadata was included differed by source and by participant, and the metadata was provided uncurated.

Including the terminal cysteine and phenylalanine, the CDR3 comprises 14 residues. Of all the DNA, just the CDR3 is kept, 42 bases in frame from base 1. V is reduced by 5 bases and J by 6 bases, leaving a spacing of 17 bases between them. The germline V gene provides CDR1 MDHEN and CDR2 SYDVKM. The TCR originated in a woman aged 80 or over with acute or convalescent COVID-19. The rearrangement combines TRBV28 with TRBJ2-7; TRBD2 could be the D gene, as 6 bases match. Sequenced: peripheral blood. The DNA sequence follows: TGTGCCAGCAGTACGTACCCCGGGGGTGGCGAGCAGTACTTC. Protein translation: CASSTYPGGGEQYF.